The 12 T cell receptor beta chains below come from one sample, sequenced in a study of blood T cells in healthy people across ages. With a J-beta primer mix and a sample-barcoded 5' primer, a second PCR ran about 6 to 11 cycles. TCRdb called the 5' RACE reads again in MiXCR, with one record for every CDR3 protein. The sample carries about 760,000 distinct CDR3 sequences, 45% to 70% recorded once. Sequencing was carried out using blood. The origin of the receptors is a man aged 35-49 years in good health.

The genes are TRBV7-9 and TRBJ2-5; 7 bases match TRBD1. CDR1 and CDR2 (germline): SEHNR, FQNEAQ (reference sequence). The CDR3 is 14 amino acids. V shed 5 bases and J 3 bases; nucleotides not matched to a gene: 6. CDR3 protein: CASSTRQGKETQYF. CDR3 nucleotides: TGTGCCAGCAGCACCCGACAGGGTAAAGAGACCCAGTACTTC.

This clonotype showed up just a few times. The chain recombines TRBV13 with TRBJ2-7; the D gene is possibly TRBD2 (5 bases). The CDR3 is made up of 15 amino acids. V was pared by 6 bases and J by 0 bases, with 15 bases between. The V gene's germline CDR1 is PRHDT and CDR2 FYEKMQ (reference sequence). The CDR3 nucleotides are TGTGCCAGCAGGAGGGAGTCCAGCTACTCCTACGAGCAGTACTTC. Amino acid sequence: CASRRESSYSYEQYF.

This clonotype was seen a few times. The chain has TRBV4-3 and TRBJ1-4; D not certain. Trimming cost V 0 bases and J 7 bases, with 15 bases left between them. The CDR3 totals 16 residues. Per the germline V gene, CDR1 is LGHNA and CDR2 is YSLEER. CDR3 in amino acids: CASSQEREGIGEKLFF. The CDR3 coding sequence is TGCGCCAGCAGCCAAGAGAGGGAAGGGATAGGTGAAAAACTGTTTTTT.

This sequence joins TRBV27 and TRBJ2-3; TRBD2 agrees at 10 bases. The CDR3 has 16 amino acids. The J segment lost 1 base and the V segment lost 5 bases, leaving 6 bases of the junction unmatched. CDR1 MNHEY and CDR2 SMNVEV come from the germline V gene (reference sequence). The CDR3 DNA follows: TGTGCCAGCAGTCCCCCTAGCGGGAGTGGCACAGATACGCAGTATTTT. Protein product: CASSPPSGSGTDTQYF.

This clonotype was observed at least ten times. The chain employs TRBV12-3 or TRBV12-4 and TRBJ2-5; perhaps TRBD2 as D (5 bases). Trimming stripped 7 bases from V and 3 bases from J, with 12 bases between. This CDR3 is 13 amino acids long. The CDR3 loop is CASTRGQKETQYF. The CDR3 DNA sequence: TGTGCCAGCACTCGAGGGCAGAAAGAGACCCAGTACTTC.

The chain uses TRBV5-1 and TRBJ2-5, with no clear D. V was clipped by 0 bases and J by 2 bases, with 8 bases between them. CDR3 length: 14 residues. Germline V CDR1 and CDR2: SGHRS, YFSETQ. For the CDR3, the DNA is TGCGCCAGCAGCTTGGCTGGGAAACAAGAGACCCAGTACTTC. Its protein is CASSLAGKQETQYF.

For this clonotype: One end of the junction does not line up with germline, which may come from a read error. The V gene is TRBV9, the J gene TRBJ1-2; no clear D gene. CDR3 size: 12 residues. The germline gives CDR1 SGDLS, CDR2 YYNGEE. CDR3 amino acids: CASSVGNYGYTF. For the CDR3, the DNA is TGTGCCAGCAGTGTAGGGAACTATGGCTACACCTTC.

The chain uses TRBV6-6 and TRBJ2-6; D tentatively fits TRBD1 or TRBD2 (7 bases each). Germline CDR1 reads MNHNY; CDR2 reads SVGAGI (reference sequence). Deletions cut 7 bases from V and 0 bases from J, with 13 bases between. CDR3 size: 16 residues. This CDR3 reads CASKRDRDSGANVLTF. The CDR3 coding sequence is TGTGCCAGCAAGCGGGACAGAGACTCTGGGGCCAACGTCCTGACTTTC.

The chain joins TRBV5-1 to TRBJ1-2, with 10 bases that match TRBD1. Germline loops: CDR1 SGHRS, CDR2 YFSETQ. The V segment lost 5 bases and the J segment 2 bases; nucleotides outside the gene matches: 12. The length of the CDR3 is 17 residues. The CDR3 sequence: CASSQGDRGRINYGYTF. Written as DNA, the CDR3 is TGCGCCAGCAGTCAGGGGGACAGGGGACGGATAAACTATGGCTACACCTTC.

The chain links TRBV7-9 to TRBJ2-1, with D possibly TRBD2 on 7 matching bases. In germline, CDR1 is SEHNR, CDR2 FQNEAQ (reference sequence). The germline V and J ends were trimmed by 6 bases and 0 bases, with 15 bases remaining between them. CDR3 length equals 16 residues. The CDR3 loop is CASRAPGGSSYNEQFF. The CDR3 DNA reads TGTGCCAGCAGAGCTCCGGGGGGCAGCTCCTACAATGAGCAGTTCTTC.

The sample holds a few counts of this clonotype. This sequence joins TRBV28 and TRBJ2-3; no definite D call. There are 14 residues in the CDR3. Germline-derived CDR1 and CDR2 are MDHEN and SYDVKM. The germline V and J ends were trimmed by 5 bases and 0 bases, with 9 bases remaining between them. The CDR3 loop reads CASSQTISTDTQYF. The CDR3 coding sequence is TGTGCCAGCAGTCAGACCATAAGCACAGATACGCAGTATTTT. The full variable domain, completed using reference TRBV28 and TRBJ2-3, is DVKVTQSSRYLVKRTGEKVFLECVQDMDHENMFWYRQDPGLGLRLIYFSYDVKMKEKGDIPEGYSVSREKKERFSLILESASTNQTSMYLCASSQTISTDTQYFGPGTRLTVL.

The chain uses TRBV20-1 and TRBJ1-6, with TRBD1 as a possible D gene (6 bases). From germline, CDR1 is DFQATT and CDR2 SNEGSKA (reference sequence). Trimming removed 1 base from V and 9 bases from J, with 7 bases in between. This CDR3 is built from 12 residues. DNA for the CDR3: TGCAGTGCTAGAGGCAGGGGTTCACCCCTCCACTTT. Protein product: CSARGRGSPLHF.